Here is one TCR beta chain with its context. This clone was seen only once. The antigen this receptor binds is unknown. Per-nucleotide qualities are absent, and no much larger clonotype sits a single base away. The donors were included in the validation cohort of some 120 subjects, a group kept apart from the roughly 700-subject first cohort. These data are taken from a study of cytomegalovirus exposure and HLA in healthy donors (dated by TCRdb to about 2017). Background for the entire study: The 550 to 750 repertoires of the first cohort and the 120 validation repertoires were produced on the same platform, according to a later analysis. Along with the roughly 670-subject first cohort, a separate validation cohort of roughly 110 different subjects was used. The aim of the study was to test whether cataloging public T cell receptors could identify signatures of past pathogen exposure. The study combined high-throughput TCR immunosequencing, statistical association of individual TCRs with disease status, and machine learning to predict cytomegalovirus infection status.

What the authors observed across the whole study: A later analysis lacked HLA typing for the validation cohort, so it scored co-occurrence in that cohort across all 110 or so repertoires. Most TCR sequences were observed very rarely across donors, whereas some public TCRs were present in many individuals. In the study, about 150 TCR beta chains were listed as associated with cytomegalovirus. Of the cluster scores, 94% were above 0 in a later analysis, which found that TCRs clustered in the first cohort also tended to co-occur in the 120 or so validation repertoires. The authors suggested that the approach could potentially be extended to other disease states and immunological phenotypes. The classifier was reported to diagnose cytomegalovirus status with high specificity and sensitivity in both the original and validation cohorts. In vitro tests confirmed that a few of the cytomegalovirus-associated TCR beta chains recognize cytomegalovirus antigens.

The library was prepared using the immunoSEQ multiplex PCR assay. The original pipeline was this. A statistical classification framework was built for diagnosing cytomegalovirus status from the catalog of TCR beta chain sequences. TCRdb re-hosts the immuneACCESS table, in-frame sequences only. Its copies lack some clones; in the studies checked, an unresolved V gene accounts for under half of them, and the cause for the rest is not known. V, J and clone size derive from that table, while D and trimming were established from the DNA sequence. A total of roughly 79,000 clones appear in this sample, approximately 93% of them only once. Jointly, the top ten make up approximately 0.7% of the sample. The CDR3 contains 14 residues, cysteine and phenylalanine counted. CDR3 DNA is the only sequence kept; it has 42 bases, read in frame from the first base. V and J are truncated by 0 bases and 11 bases respectively, leaving an intervening sequence of 17 bases. The germline V gene (reference sequence) yields SGHKS for CDR1 and YYEKEE for CDR2.

This sequence originates from a man in his late teens or twenties in good health and CMV-seronegative. Source material: PBMCs. The rearrangement combines TRBV5-5 with TRBJ1-1; the D segment cannot be called with confidence. The CDR3 here reads CASSLDRFPFCAFF. The sequence in DNA is TGTGCCAGCAGCTTGGACAGATTTCCTTTTTGTGCTTTCTTT.